Listed here are 25 T cell receptor beta chains from one sample, sequenced in a study of regulatory T cells in long-lasting Graves disease (dated by TCRdb to the early 2020s). The library was prepared using multiplex PCR. This sample was sequenced with an Illumina HiSeq 4000. To build TCR beta libraries, CDR3 regions were amplified by Arm-PCR using iRepertoire HTBI primers. The public sequencing data were trimmed at Q25 with fastp and processed into clonotypes with MiXCR by TCRdb, which kept only in-frame beta chains. Entries are consolidated by CDR3 protein sequence, retaining the most common genes and DNA. The sample records 350,000 to 400,000 distinct CDR3 sequences, 15% to 17% of which are singletons. The top ten hold about 20% of the sample. Read against the paper, the sample's time point label means: newly diagnosed GD, antithyroid drugs for less than 3 months. For both TCR sequencing and RNA sequencing, RNA was extracted from PBMCs in TRIzol.

The sequenced sample was peripheral blood mononuclear cells (PBMCs), obtained at new diagnosis, from a patient treated with antithyroid drugs. These receptors all come from a female donor with Graves disease.

This clonotype occurred many times. The chain uses TRBV5-5 and TRBJ1-1, with D hard to call. The germline V gene has CDR1 SGHKS and CDR2 YYEKEE (reference sequence). V was cut by 4 bases and J by 0 bases, with 10 bases left in between. The CDR3 runs 14 residues. CDR3 region: CASSLWDMNTEAFF. In nucleotides, the CDR3 is TGTGCCAGCAGCCTCTGGGATATGAACACTGAAGCTTTCTTT. The full variable domain, with the rest looked up from reference TRBV5-5 and TRBJ1-1, is DAGVTQSPTHLIKTRGQQVTLRCSPISGHKSVSWYQQVLGQGPQFIFQYYEKEERGRGNFPDRFSARQFPNYSSELNVNALLLGDSALYLCASSLWDMNTEAFFGQGTRLTVV.

This clonotype was detected once. The genes are TRBV7-9 and TRBJ1-5; no firm D call. This CDR3 comprises 14 residues. V lost 3 bases, J lost 2 bases, and 8 bases lay in between. Germline V gene sequence: CDR1 SEHNR, CDR2 FQNEAQ (reference sequence). The CDR3 spells CASSFLDGNQPQHF. In nucleotides, the CDR3 is TGTGCCAGCAGCTTTTTGGACGGCAATCAGCCCCAGCATTTT. The entire variable domain, with the rest obtained from reference TRBV7-9 and TRBJ1-5, is as follows: DTGVSQNPRHKITKRGQNVTFRCDPISEHNRLYWYRQTLGQGPEFLTYFQNEAQLEKSRLLSDRFSAERPKGSFSTLEIQRTEQGDSAMYLCASSFLDGNQPQHFGDGTRLSIL.

This clonotype has at least ten counts. The V call is TRBV27, the J call TRBJ1-1; D unclear. The germline V and J ends were trimmed by 8 bases and 4 bases, with 17 bases remaining between them. In germline, CDR1 is MNHEY, CDR2 SMNVEV (reference sequence). The CDR3 consists of 14 residues. DNA for the CDR3: TGTGCCAGCTCTGCCCCGGCACGTCTCACTGAAGCTTTCTTT. Protein sequence: CASSAPARLTEAFF.

This clonotype was counted at least ten times. The V call is TRBV5-4, the J call TRBJ2-5, with 12 bases that match TRBD1. Germline CDR1 is SGHNT and CDR2 is YYREEE (reference sequence). The V and J ends lost 4 bases and 5 bases, in that order; junction bases with no gene match: 6. The CDR3 has 15 residues. CDR3: CASSGGTGGRETQYF. The CDR3 region has the DNA TGTGCCAGCAGCGGGGGGACAGGGGGCAGGGAGACCCAGTACTTC. The full variable domain, in which reference TRBV5-4 and TRBJ2-5 provide the parts outside the CDR3, is ETGVTQSPTHLIKTRGQQVTLRCSSQSGHNTVSWYQQALGQGPQFIFQYYREEENGRGNFPPRFSGLQFPNYSSELNVNALELDDSALYLCASSGGTGGRETQYFGPGTRLLVL.

This clonotype was detected ten times or more. The chain combines TRBV7-8 with TRBJ2-7; unclear D gene. The CDR3 is made up of 17 amino acids. V was pared by 1 base and J by 5 bases, with 21 bases between. Germline CDR1 and CDR2: SGHVS and FQNEAQ. The CDR3 protein is CASSLGVVYGRDDEQYF. The CDR3 nucleotides are TGTGCCAGCAGCTTAGGGGTTGTCTACGGACGCGACGACGAGCAGTACTTC. Supplemented by reference TRBV7-8 and TRBJ2-7, the full variable domain reads GAGVSQSPRYKVAKRGQDVALRCDPISGHVSLFWYQQALGQGPEFLTYFQNEAQLDKSGLPSDRFFAERPEGSVSTLKIQRTQQEDSAVYLCASSLGVVYGRDDEQYFGPGTRLTVT.

The CDR3 sequence is CASSQVPGNSLTDTQYF. For the CDR3, the DNA is TGCGCCAGCAGCCAAGTCCCCGGGAACTCCCTCACAGATACGCAGTATTTT. The chain recombines TRBV4-1 with TRBJ2-3, with D possibly matching TRBD2 (5 bases). Germline CDR1 is MGHRA and CDR2 is YSYEKL. V was trimmed by 1 base and J by 2 bases, leaving 16 bases between them. There are 17 residues in the CDR3.

V gene TRBV4-1 combines with J gene TRBJ1-6; D remains ambiguous. This CDR3 has 17 residues. Deletions cut 0 bases from V and 9 bases from J, with 18 bases between. Germline loops: CDR1 MGHRA, CDR2 YSYEKL. CDR3 nucleotides: TGCGCCAGCAGCCAAGATTCCCGAGGTTTTCTCAGTTCACCCCTCCACTTT. Amino acids: CASSQDSRGFLSSPLHF.

This clonotype was seen at least ten times. This sequence joins TRBV5-5 and TRBJ1-5; 9 positions match TRBD1. The length of the CDR3 is 14 residues. The germline CDR1 and CDR2 sequences are SGHKS and YYEKEE (reference sequence). V lost 4 bases, J lost 6 bases, and 5 bases stayed unmatched. In nucleotides, the CDR3 is TGTGCCAGCAGCGTGGACAGGGGTTTTCAGCCCCAGCATTTT. This sequence encodes CASSVDRGFQPQHF.

The chain combines TRBV9 with TRBJ2-1, with D uncertain. This CDR3 is 15 amino acids long. V lost 0 bases and J lost 7, with 14 bases in between. CDR1 and CDR2 (germline): SGDLS, YYNGEE. CDR3 sequence reads: CASSVGTGPRNEQFF. CDR3 DNA: TGTGCCAGCAGCGTAGGAACGGGCCCAAGGAATGAGCAGTTCTTC.

As concerns this clonotype: This may be a read error, as it is one base from a much larger clone. CDR3 DNA sequence: TGTGCCAGCAGCCCCCTCCCCCCCGACAGGGGGCTTTTCGAGGAGCAGTACTTC. Its translation: CASSPLPPDRGLFEEQYF. The V gene is TRBV27, the J gene TRBJ2-7, with 10 bases identical to TRBD1. The germline V gene has CDR1 MNHEY and CDR2 SMNVEV (reference sequence). The ends lost 6 bases at V and 7 bases at J; junction bases unmatched: 21. The CDR3 is made up of 18 amino acids.

The rearrangement joins TRBV12-3 or TRBV12-4 to TRBJ2-5; 9 bases line up with TRBD1. J was trimmed by 5 bases and V by 8 bases; bases with no gene match: 9. CDR3 length equals 14 residues. CDR3 coding DNA: TGTGCCAGCGGACGGACAGGGGACCGGGAGACCCAGTACTTC. It specifies CASGRTGDRETQYF.

Ten or more counts support this clonotype. The V gene is TRBV2, the J gene TRBJ1-2, with no clear D. Germline V gene data show CDR1 as SNHLY and CDR2 as FYNNEI. The germline V and J ends were trimmed by 4 bases and 0 bases, with 12 bases remaining between them. The CDR3 is made up of 15 amino acids. In DNA, the CDR3 is TGTGCCAGCAGTGCATCTTTCCAGGCTAACTATGGCTACACCTTC. Its protein is CASSASFQANYGYTF.

In its sample, this clonotype was seen many times. The rearrangement joins TRBV20-1 to TRBJ1-4; no clear D gene. CDR1 is DFQATT, CDR2 SNEGSKA, per germline (reference sequence). The CDR3 runs to 15 residues. Trimming pared 4 bases from V and 0 bases from J, leaving 12 bases between. CDR3 DNA: TGCAGTGCTAACCTCGAAAGACCAACTAATGAAAAACTGTTTTTT. The encoded protein is CSANLERPTNEKLFF.

The chain employs TRBV13 and TRBJ1-6; no definite D call. V lost 6 bases and J lost 6, with 9 bases in between. The CDR3 spans 13 residues. Germline-derived CDR1 and CDR2 are PRHDT and FYEKMQ (reference sequence). CDR3 protein: CASSSYSNSPLHF. In DNA, the CDR3 is TGTGCCAGCAGTTCTTACAGTAATTCACCCCTCCACTTT.

The V gene is TRBV29-1, the J gene TRBJ2-1; maybe TRBD2 (7 bases). Per germline, CDR1 SQVTM and CDR2 ANQGSEA. This CDR3 has 15 amino acids. V lost 7 bases and J lost 0, with 16 bases in between. Here the CDR3 DNA reads TGCAGCGCCCTAGGGGGGGTTGACTCCTACAATGAGCAGTTCTTC. Translated: CSALGGVDSYNEQFF.

There are many counts of this clonotype. The chain has TRBV2 and TRBJ2-7, with a weak D call TRBD2 (5 bases). The CDR3 loop spans 14 amino acids. Germline assignment: CDR1 SNHLY and CDR2 FYNNEI. V lost 6 bases to trimming and J lost 2 bases, with 14 bases between them. The CDR3: CASRWETSTYEQYF. CDR3 sequence (DNA): TGTGCCAGCAGGTGGGAGACAAGCACCTACGAGCAGTACTTC.

V and J are TRBV7-9 and TRBJ1-2; D is uncertain. V gave up 1 base and J gave up 2 bases, with 11 bases separating them. Germline V CDR1 and CDR2: SEHNR, FQNEAQ (reference sequence). This CDR3 comprises 15 residues. DNA for the CDR3: TGTGCCAGCAGCTTAGACAGTCGGAACAACTATGGCTACACCTTC. This encodes CASSLDSRNNYGYTF.

This clonotype occurred many times. This chain links TRBV12-5 with TRBJ2-1; D might be TRBD1 (6 bases). Trimming stripped 2 bases from V and 8 bases from J, with 13 bases between. Germline lookup yields CDR1 LGHNT and CDR2 FRNRAP. This CDR3 contains 14 residues. CDR3 nucleotides: TGTGCTAGTGGTTTGCCCCAGGGGTTCCATGAGCAGTTCTTC. Translation gives CASGLPQGFHEQFF.

V gene TRBV20-1 combines with J gene TRBJ2-3, with TRBD1 identical over 9 bases. Germline V gene sequence: CDR1 DFQATT, CDR2 SNEGSKA (reference sequence). Trimming at V came to 3 bases and at J to 1 base, leaving 5 bases not matched to a gene. The CDR3 runs 15 residues. The CDR3 region has the DNA TGCAGTGCTAGTCGCCGGGACAGGGGCACAGATACGCAGTATTTT. Its protein product is CSASRRDRGTDTQYF.

This clonotype was recorded at least ten times. The rearrangement links TRBV7-2 to TRBJ2-3, with D uncertain. Germline CDR1 is SGHTA and CDR2 is FQGNSA. V was trimmed by 4 bases and J by 4 bases, leaving 3 bases between them. This CDR3 is built from 11 residues. CDR3 bases: TGTGCCAGCAGCTACTCAGATACGCAGTATTTT. This encodes CASSYSDTQYF.

The gene calls are TRBV5-1 and TRBJ1-2; 11 bases align to TRBD1. CDR1 is SGHRS, CDR2 YFSETQ, per germline. This CDR3 comprises 15 residues. The J segment lost 6 bases and the V segment lost 0 bases, leaving 4 bases of the junction unmatched. In DNA, the CDR3 is TGCGCCAGCAGCTTGGAGCGGACAGGGGGCGATGGCTACACCTTC. Its translation is CASSLERTGGDGYTF.

This clonotype was recorded many times. The chain uses TRBV11-2 and TRBJ1-1, with 8 bases that match TRBD1. J was trimmed by 3 bases and V by 5 bases; bases with no gene match: 14. Germline V gene sequence: CDR1 SGHAT, CDR2 FQNNGV. CDR3 length equals 17 residues. The CDR3 region is CASSPRTGKKVDTEAFF. The CDR3 nucleotides are TGTGCCAGCAGCCCTAGGACAGGGAAGAAGGTGGACACTGAAGCTTTCTTT. The full variable domain, its missing parts supplied by reference TRBV11-2 and TRBJ1-1, is EAGVAQSPRYKIIEKRQSVAFWCNPISGHATLYWYQQILGQGPKLLIQFQNNGVVDDSQLPKDRFSAERLKGVDSTLKIQPAKLEDSAVYLCASSPRTGKKVDTEAFFGQGTRLTVV.

The chain recombines TRBV4-1 with TRBJ1-2; 9 nucleotides line up with TRBD1. In germline, CDR1 is MGHRA, CDR2 YSYEKL. The CDR3 runs to 16 residues. The V gene end was trimmed by 4 bases and the J gene end by 7 bases; junction bases not matched to a gene: 13. The DNA for the CDR3 is TGCGCCAGCAGCCGGACCTTCGGGACAGGGATTCCTGGCTACACCTTC. This gives the protein CASSRTFGTGIPGYTF.

About this clonotype: A much larger clonotype is one base distant, so this may be a read error. J is TRBJ1-2 and V is TRBV5-1; 8 bases agree with TRBD1. Germline lookup yields CDR1 SGHRS and CDR2 YFSETQ. CDR3 size: 18 residues. The CDR3 here is CASSSSGTGQGDNYGYTF. The CDR3 DNA reads as TGTGCCAGCAGCTCCAGTGGAACAGGACAGGGCGATAACTATGGCTACACCTTC.

The chain joins TRBV12-3 or TRBV12-4 to TRBJ1-2; D may be TRBD1 (6 bases). V shed 6 bases and J shed 5 bases, with 13 bases lying between them. The CDR3 sequence is 13 residues long. CDR3 DNA sequence: TGTGCCAGCAGCCGGGGGCGGGGGTATGGCTACACCTTC. It is translated as CASSRGRGYGYTF.